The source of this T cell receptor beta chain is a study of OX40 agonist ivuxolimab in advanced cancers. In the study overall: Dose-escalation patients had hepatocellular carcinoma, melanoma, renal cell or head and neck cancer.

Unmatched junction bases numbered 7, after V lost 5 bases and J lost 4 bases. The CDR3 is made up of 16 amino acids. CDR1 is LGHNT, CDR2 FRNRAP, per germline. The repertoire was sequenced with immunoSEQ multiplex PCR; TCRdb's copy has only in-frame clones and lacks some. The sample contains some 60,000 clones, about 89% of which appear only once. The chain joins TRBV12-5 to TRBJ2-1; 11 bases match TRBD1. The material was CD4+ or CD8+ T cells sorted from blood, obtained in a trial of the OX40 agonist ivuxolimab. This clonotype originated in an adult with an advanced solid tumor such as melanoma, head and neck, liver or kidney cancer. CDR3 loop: CASGLGQGAVYNEQFF. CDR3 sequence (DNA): TGTGCTAGTGGTCTAGGACAGGGGGCGGTGTACAATGAGCAGTTCTTC.